One sample yielded the 24 T cell receptor beta chains listed below, sequenced in a study of T cells and Merkel cell carcinoma outcomes. TCRdb's table, derived via immunoSEQ multiplex PCR, lists solely in-frame clones and lacks some. Seen here are around 15,000 clones, 81% observed once, and the top ten hold 7% to 9%. The specimen sequenced was tumor tissue from Merkel cell carcinoma. The receptors come from a human donor with Merkel cell carcinoma.

The V and J genes are TRBV7-9 and TRBJ2-1, with 7 nucleotides matching TRBD1. Losses at the gene ends were 5 bases for V and 5 bases for J; bases not matched to a gene: 6. Germline lookup yields CDR1 SEHNR and CDR2 FQNEAQ (reference sequence). CDR3 size: 14 residues. In nucleotides, the CDR3 is TGTGCCAGCAGCCCATTGGGACAGAACAATGAGCAGTTCTTC. Its protein product is CASSPLGQNNEQFF.

This chain links TRBV5-4 with TRBJ1-2; TRBD1 matches at 10 bases. Germline loops: CDR1 SGHNT, CDR2 YYREEE (reference sequence). V was pared by 4 bases and J by 8 bases, with 14 bases of the junction left unmatched. This CDR3 region has 16 residues. Here the CDR3 reads CASSPRDRGASGGYTF. In nucleotides, the CDR3 is TGTGCCAGCAGCCCCAGGGACAGGGGAGCCTCCGGGGGCTACACCTTC.

The chain carries TRBV28 and TRBJ1-6; 7 positions agree with TRBD1. Germline CDR1 is MDHEN and CDR2 is SYDVKM. The CDR3 has 12 residues. Trimming cost V 6 bases and J 13 bases; bases outside gene matches: 6. CDR3: CASRTGTAPLHF. The CDR3 DNA reads as TGTGCCAGCAGAACCGGGACAGCGCCCCTCCACTTT. The full variable domain, rest sourced from reference TRBV28 and TRBJ1-6, is DVKVTQSSRYLVKRTGEKVFLECVQDMDHENMFWYRQDPGLGLRLIYFSYDVKMKEKGDIPEGYSVSREKKERFSLILESASTNQTSMYLCASRTGTAPLHFGNGTRLTVT.

The V and J genes are TRBV11-2 and TRBJ2-7, with 8 bases that match TRBD1. The germline V gene encodes CDR1 SGHAT and CDR2 FQNNGV. Trimming took 4 bases from V and 9 from J; bases not matched to a gene: 11. The CDR3 consists of 14 residues. CDR3 sequence reads: CASSSGGGIGVQYF. CDR3 in DNA: TGTGCCAGCAGCTCAGGGGGCGGGATAGGGGTGCAGTACTTC.

V gene TRBV10-1 combines with J gene TRBJ2-3; 10 nucleotides agree with TRBD2. The length of the CDR3 is 16 residues. Germline values: CDR1 WNHNN, CDR2 SYGVQD (reference sequence). After removal of 5 bases from V and 5 bases from J, the junction contained 10 bases not matched to a gene. This CDR3 reads CASSPGLAGGGDTQYF. The CDR3 DNA sequence: TGCGCCAGCAGTCCCGGGTTAGCGGGAGGTGGAGATACGCAGTATTTT.

This chain uses TRBV19 with TRBJ2-7, with D tentatively TRBD1 or TRBD2 (5 bases each). Trimming pared 5 bases from V and 3 bases from J, leaving 11 bases between. Germline values: CDR1 LNHDA, CDR2 SQIVND (reference sequence). The CDR3 contains 13 residues. The CDR3 DNA reads TGTGCCAGTAGTTCGGGACGGGTCTACGAGCAGTACTTC. Protein product: CASSSGRVYEQYF. Full variable domain (outside the CDR3, taken from reference TRBV19 and TRBJ2-7): DGGITQSPKYLFRKEGQNVTLSCEQNLNHDAMYWYRQDPGQGLRLIYYSQIVNDFQKGDIAEGYSVSREKKESFPLTVTSAQKNPTAFYLCASSSGRVYEQYFGPGTRLTVT.

The chain recombines TRBV10-2 with TRBJ2-6; weak D call: TRBD2 (6 bases). Per the germline V gene, CDR1 is WSHSY and CDR2 is SAAADI. V dropped 8 bases and J dropped 1 base, with 12 bases sitting between them. The CDR3 contains 15 residues. DNA of the CDR3: TGCGCCAGCGGCGGGGATAGGTCTGGGGCCAACGTCCTGACTTTC. Amino acids: CASGGDRSGANVLTF.

This chain links TRBV5-6 with TRBJ2-5; a possible D gene is TRBD1 (6 bases). The V gene lost 4 bases and the J gene lost 2 bases, with 9 bases spanning the gap. In germline, CDR1 is SGHDT, CDR2 YYEEEE. The CDR3 consists of 13 residues. DNA for the CDR3: TGTGCCAGCAGCCCGGACAGACAAGAGACCCAGTACTTC. It specifies CASSPDRQETQYF. The whole variable domain, remainder taken from reference TRBV5-6 and TRBJ2-5, is DAGVTQSPTHLIKTRGQQVTLRCSPKSGHDTVSWYQQALGQGPQFIFQYYEEEERQRGNFPDRFSGHQFPNYSSELNVNALLLGDSALYLCASSPDRQETQYFGPGTRLLVL.

V is TRBV30 and J is TRBJ2-7, with TRBD1 matching over 8 bases. J gave up 5 bases and V 5 bases, and 8 bases lay outside the gene matches. The CDR3 has 13 amino acids. Looked up from germline, CDR1 is GTSNPN and CDR2 is SVGIG (reference sequence). The CDR3 sequence is CAWGQGVINEQYF. The CDR3 nucleotides are TGTGCCTGGGGACAGGGAGTCATAAACGAGCAGTACTTC. The whole variable domain, filled in from reference TRBV30 and TRBJ2-7, reads SQTIHQWPATLVQPVGSPLSLECTVEGTSNPNLYWYRQAAGRGLQLLFYSVGIGQISSEVPQNLSASRPQDRQFILSSKKLLLSDSGFYLCAWGQGVINEQYFGPGTRLTVT.

The rearrangement uses TRBV9 and TRBJ1-5; TRBD1 aligns across 8 bases. The V and J ends lost 3 bases and 1 base, in that order; junction bases with no gene match: 9. The CDR3 has 17 amino acids. CDR1 SGDLS and CDR2 YYNGEE come from the germline V gene. CDR3 protein: CASSGPGGDRSNQPQHF. CDR3 coding DNA: TGTGCCAGCAGCGGCCCAGGGGGCGACAGAAGCAATCAGCCCCAGCATTTT.

The rearrangement joins TRBV7-9 to TRBJ1-4, with no clear D. From germline, CDR1 is SEHNR and CDR2 FQNEAQ (reference sequence). The CDR3 runs to 14 residues. The ends were cut back, 0 bases at V and 8 bases at J, with 10 bases in the middle. The CDR3 bases are TGTGCCAGCAGCTTAGCGGGCACGGGAGAAAAACTGTTTTTT. It codes for CASSLAGTGEKLFF.

In its sample, this clone is large (0.1 to 1%). The chain is built from TRBV7-9 and TRBJ1-5; unclear D gene. The V end lost 8 bases, the J end lost 0 bases, and 11 bases lay between the germline ends. This CDR3 is built from 14 residues. In germline, CDR1 is SEHNR, CDR2 FQNEAQ (reference sequence). CDR3 DNA sequence: TGTGCCAGCGCCCGTCTTAATAGCAATCAGCCCCAGCATTTT. Encoded protein: CASARLNSNQPQHF.

The rearrangement links TRBV7-9 to TRBJ1-1; TRBD1 agrees at 9 bases. The germline gives CDR1 SEHNR, CDR2 FQNEAQ (reference sequence). CDR3 length equals 12 residues. V was clipped by 6 bases and J by 10 bases; unmatched bases: 6. The CDR3 DNA is TGTGCCAGCAGACCGAACAGGGGGCCAGCTTTCTTT. This gives the protein CASRPNRGPAFF.

The J gene is TRBJ1-5, the V gene TRBV18; TRBD1 agrees at 9 bases. This CDR3 has 14 residues. After removal of 3 bases from V and 6 bases from J, the junction contained 3 bases not matched to a gene. CDR1 is KGHSH and CDR2 is LQKENI in the germline V gene. In nucleotides, the CDR3 is TGTGCCAGCTCACCCACAGGGGGCTTTCAGCCCCAGCATTTT. Translated, it gives CASSPTGGFQPQHF.

The chain has TRBV11-3 and TRBJ2-1; either TRBD1 or TRBD2 may supply D (5 bases each). Germline V gives CDR1 SGHNT, CDR2 YENEEA. Trimming shortened V by 6 bases and J by 7 bases, and 22 bases separated the two germline ends. The CDR3 runs 16 residues. The CDR3 region has the DNA TGTGCCAGCAGGGGCCGGGACCAGTTTGGTAGTAATGAGCAGTTCTTC. It specifies CASRGRDQFGSNEQFF.

The count of this clone is one. The same CDR3 also results from other DNA sequences found in this sample. The CDR3, as DNA: TGTGCCAGCAGCCTGACCCTGAACACTGAAGCTTTCTTT. It yields the protein CASSLTLNTEAFF. The genes are TRBV28 and TRBJ1-1; unclear D gene. CDR3 length equals 13 residues. Germline CDR1 is MDHEN and CDR2 is SYDVKM. The ends were cut back, 6 bases at V and 0 bases at J, with 8 bases in the middle.

The rearrangement uses TRBV7-2 and TRBJ2-7; 10 bases are shared with TRBD2. This CDR3 spans 14 amino acids. From germline, CDR1 is SGHTA and CDR2 FQGNSA. With 3 bases clipped from V and 4 bases from J, the junction kept 3 bases outside the gene matches. CDR3 DNA sequence: TGTGCCAGCAGCTTGAGCGGGGGGGTATACGAGCAGTACTTC. Residues: CASSLSGGVYEQYF. The variable domain in full, with the rest retrieved from reference TRBV7-2 and TRBJ2-7, is GAGVSQSPSNKVTEKGKDVELRCDPISGHTALYWYRQSLGQGLEFLIYFQGNSAPDKSGLPSDRFSAERTGGSVSTLTIQRTQQEDSAVYLCASSLSGGVYEQYFGPGTRLTVT.

The chain is built from TRBV5-5 and TRBJ1-5; weak D call: TRBD1 (6 bases). Germline-derived CDR1 and CDR2 are SGHKS and YYEKEE (reference sequence). V gave up 0 bases and J gave up 4 bases, with 14 bases separating them. The CDR3 is 16 residues long. The CDR3 here is CASSLGVLGANQPQHF. CDR3 bases: TGTGCCAGCAGCTTGGGGGTGTTGGGGGCGAATCAGCCCCAGCATTTT.

The rearrangement links TRBV7-9 to TRBJ2-1, with 8 bases matching TRBD1. The germline V gene has CDR1 SEHNR and CDR2 FQNEAQ (reference sequence). This CDR3 is 14 amino acids long. V shed 6 bases, J shed 4 bases, and the junction held 5 bases outside the gene matches. CDR3: CASRARTGYNEQFF. The CDR3 nucleotides read TGTGCCAGCAGGGCCCGGACAGGGTACAATGAGCAGTTCTTC.

The V and J genes are TRBV27 and TRBJ1-5; TRBD1 aligns across 7 bases. J was trimmed by 1 base and V by 5 bases; bases with no gene match: 8. The CDR3 extends over 16 amino acids. Germline lookup yields CDR1 MNHEY and CDR2 SMNVEV (reference sequence). The CDR3 DNA reads as TGTGCCAGCAGTCGGACAGGCGTGGTAAGCAATCAGCCCCAGCATTTT. Its protein product is CASSRTGVVSNQPQHF.

The chain employs TRBV29-1 and TRBJ2-7; tentatively, D is TRBD1 or TRBD2 (5 bases each). This CDR3 is built from 10 residues. Germline V lookup: CDR1 SQVTM, CDR2 ANQGSEA. V was cut by 8 bases and J by 5 bases, with 10 bases left in between. CDR3 protein: CSQGVHEQYF. CDR3 nucleotide sequence: TGCAGCCAGGGAGTTCACGAGCAGTACTTC.

V gene TRBV5-1 combines with J gene TRBJ2-7; D call uncertain. With 4 bases removed from V and 7 bases from J, the gap between germline ends came to 15 bases. CDR1 is SGHRS, CDR2 YFSETQ, per germline. This CDR3 spans 13 amino acids. CDR3 region: CASSSSGVREQYF. The CDR3 DNA reads as TGCGCCAGCAGCAGCTCTGGGGTGCGGGAGCAGTACTTC.

The V gene is TRBV29-1, the J gene TRBJ1-2, with 10 bases lining up with TRBD1. Germline V gene data show CDR1 as SQVTM and CDR2 as ANQGSEA. Germline trimming cut 4 bases from V and 5 bases from J; bases unmatched to any gene: 10. The CDR3 runs 15 residues. The chain's CDR3 is CSVALLSGQGYGYTF. CDR3 nucleotides: TGCAGCGTTGCTTTGCTTTCGGGACAGGGGTATGGCTACACCTTC.

The rearrangement links TRBV7-9 to TRBJ2-1, with D possibly being TRBD1 (6 bases). Germline CDR1 and CDR2: SEHNR and FQNEAQ (reference sequence). There are 12 residues in the CDR3. Trimming pared 5 bases from V and 9 bases from J, leaving 11 bases between. Here the CDR3 reads CASSPQGLEQFF. CDR3 bases: TGTGCCAGCAGCCCGCAGGGGCTTGAGCAGTTCTTC.